The 15 T cell receptor beta chains below all came from one sample that was sequenced in a study of technical replicates of blood from several donors. Profiling relied on immunoSEQ multiplex PCR, and the TCRdb table lists in-frame clones only, not all of them. Altogether roughly 76,000 clones are present, around 85% being singletons, with the ten largest covering around 4.8%. The sample consisted of PBMCs. The receptors were sampled from a human donor in good health. Some clones in this sample may be carry-over from other donors' samples.

The chain employs TRBV27 and TRBJ1-6, with D unresolved. The V end was cut by 6 bases, the J end by 1 base, with 7 bases between. In germline, CDR1 is MNHEY, CDR2 SMNVEV (reference sequence). The CDR3 extends over 14 amino acids. The CDR3 DNA follows: TGTGCCAGCAGCGAGGGATCCTATAATTCACCCCTCCACTTT. This sequence encodes CASSEGSYNSPLHF.

The chain has TRBV7-2 and TRBJ1-2; the D gene is possibly TRBD1 (5 bases). This CDR3 comprises 15 residues. Germline CDR1 SGHTA, CDR2 FQGNSA. Between the trimmed V and J ends, which lost 6 bases and 4 bases, there was a span of 18 bases. DNA of the CDR3: TGTGCCAGCAGTAAACCCGGGGGAGGCCTCTATGGCTACACCTTC. Its translation is CASSKPGGGLYGYTF.

The chain has TRBV7-9 and TRBJ2-7, with a tentative D call TRBD2 (5 bases). Trimming removed 3 bases at V and 4 bases at J, with 10 bases between. Germline assignment: CDR1 SEHNR and CDR2 FQNEAQ (reference sequence). The CDR3 sequence is 13 residues long. For the CDR3, the DNA is TGTGCCAGCAGCTTTTCCGAGGGTTACGAGCAGTACTTC. Protein product: CASSFSEGYEQYF.

The rearrangement links TRBV19 to TRBJ2-7; maybe TRBD2 (5 bases). The CDR3 covers 13 residues. The germline V gene has CDR1 LNHDA and CDR2 SQIVND (reference sequence). V was trimmed by 3 bases and J by 2 bases, leaving 8 bases between them. The CDR3 coding sequence is TGTGCCAGTAGTATCGGACTTACCTACGAGCAGTACTTC. It is translated as CASSIGLTYEQYF.

The rearrangement links TRBV4-3 to TRBJ1-1; D is perhaps TRBD1 (6 bases). CDR1 is LGHNA, CDR2 YSLEER, per germline. Trimming took 5 bases from V and 3 from J, leaving 13 bases between them. CDR3 length: 14 amino acids. CDR3: CASSKTGWDTEAFF. The CDR3 nucleotides read TGCGCCAGCAGCAAAACAGGGTGGGACACTGAAGCTTTCTTT.

V gene TRBV29-1 combines with J gene TRBJ1-3, with D possibly TRBD1 on 6 matching bases. Germline V lookup: CDR1 SQVTM, CDR2 ANQGSEA. The CDR3 contains 14 residues. Between the trimmed V and J ends, which lost 4 bases and 8 bases, there was a span of 18 bases. CDR3 protein: CSVVAQGNLDTIYF. For the CDR3, the DNA is TGCAGCGTTGTAGCCCAGGGGAATCTGGACACCATATATTTT.

The chain links TRBV5-5 to TRBJ1-1; D gene uncertain. The CDR3 covers 15 residues. V was shortened by 0 bases and J by 1 base, with 10 bases between the two germline ends. CDR1 and CDR2 from the germline V gene are SGHKS and YYEKEE (reference sequence). The CDR3 DNA reads TGTGCCAGCAGCTTGGCCGGCGGGCAGAACACTGAAGCTTTCTTT. Its protein product is CASSLAGGQNTEAFF. Variable domain in full (rest from reference TRBV5-5 and TRBJ1-1): DAGVTQSPTHLIKTRGQQVTLRCSPISGHKSVSWYQQVLGQGPQFIFQYYEKEERGRGNFPDRFSARQFPNYSSELNVNALLLGDSALYLCASSLAGGQNTEAFFGQGTRLTVV.

The chain recombines TRBV6-1 with TRBJ1-3; 9 nucleotides match TRBD1. The junction had 15 bases not matched to a gene; V was cut back by 2 bases and J by 4 bases. The CDR3 is 19 amino acids. Germline V CDR1 and CDR2: MNHNS, SASEGT. The CDR3 sequence: CASSEWSREQGARGNTIYF. DNA of the CDR3: TGTGCCAGCAGTGAATGGTCCAGGGAACAGGGGGCGCGAGGAAACACCATATATTTT.

The J gene is TRBJ1-2, the V gene TRBV9; TRBD1 matches 8 bases. Germline V gene lookup returns CDR1 SGDLS and CDR2 YYNGEE. V lost 4 bases to trimming and J lost 7 bases; unmatched junction nucleotides: 6. This CDR3 region has 13 residues. CDR3 DNA: TGTGCCAGCAGCTTAACAGGGGGGTCTGGCTACACCTTC. This sequence encodes CASSLTGGSGYTF. Based on the CDR3 plus reference TRBV9 and TRBJ1-2, the full variable domain is DSGVTQTPKHLITATGQRVTLRCSPRSGDLSVYWYQQSLDQGLQFLIQYYNGEERAKGNILERFSAQQFPDLHSELNLSSLELGDSALYFCASSLTGGSGYTFGSGTRLTVV.

In this sample, this clone turned up once. J is TRBJ1-2 and V is TRBV5-1; 11 nucleotides line up with TRBD1. This CDR3 has 13 amino acids. The V and J ends lost 4 bases and 8 bases, in that order; junction bases with no gene match: 4. CDR1 and CDR2 (germline): SGHRS, YFSETQ. CDR3 sequence (DNA): TGCGCCAGCAGCCGGACAGGGGGCGAAGGCTACACCTTC. The encoded protein is CASSRTGGEGYTF.

The rearrangement joins TRBV7-9 to TRBJ2-2; D remains ambiguous. Germline CDR1 is SEHNR and CDR2 is FQNEAQ (reference sequence). CDR3 length equals 13 residues. The ends were cut back, 3 bases at V and 2 bases at J, with 4 bases in the middle. CDR3 sequence: CASSFRNTGELFF. As DNA, the CDR3 is TGTGCCAGCAGCTTCCGTAACACCGGGGAGCTGTTTTTT.

The chain recombines TRBV4-2 with TRBJ1-1, with D uncertain. The CDR3 length is 13 residues. CDR1 and CDR2 from the germline V gene are LGHNA and YNFKEQ. The germline V and J ends were trimmed by 0 bases and 4 bases, with 6 bases remaining between them. DNA for the CDR3: TGTGCCAGCAGCCAAGATGTAGTCACTGAAGCTTTCTTT. Translated, it gives CASSQDVVTEAFF.

The chain is built from TRBV4-1 and TRBJ2-2; 7 nucleotides agree with TRBD1. The CDR3 consists of 17 residues. Per germline, CDR1 MGHRA and CDR2 YSYEKL. Losses at the gene ends were 3 bases for V and 6 bases for J; bases not matched to a gene: 13. The CDR3 DNA follows: TGCGCCAGCAGCCAGCTTGGGAGACAGGGACAGTCCGGGGAGCTGTTTTTT. It yields the protein CASSQLGRQGQSGELFF.

This clone turned up a few times. The chain recombines TRBV5-1 with TRBJ2-7; D is possibly TRBD2 (5 bases). Germline-derived CDR1 and CDR2 are SGHRS and YFSETQ. CDR3 size: 14 residues. V was trimmed by 4 bases and J by 6 bases, leaving 17 bases between them. The CDR3, as DNA: TGCGCCAGCAGCCTGGACCGGCTAGCTAGCGAGCAGTACTTC. Amino acid sequence: CASSLDRLASEQYF.

V usage is TRBV5-5 and J usage is TRBJ1-2; D may be TRBD1 (5 bases). Germline V lookup: CDR1 SGHKS, CDR2 YYEKEE (reference sequence). This CDR3 has 17 amino acids. Trimming removed 1 base at V and 3 bases at J, with 19 bases between. Written as DNA, the CDR3 is TGTGCCAGCAGCTTGTATCGGTCGGCAGGGAATGACTATGGCTACACCTTC. Translated: CASSLYRSAGNDYGYTF.